This T cell receptor (beta chain) was found in a study of blood T cells in healthy people across ages. Concerning this clonotype: As yet, its antigen is unknown.

Findings of the study overall: Roughly linear declines in TCR beta diversity per million T cells occurred with age. Researchers deemed the diversity estimates from one million T cells underestimates. Long-lived donors exceeded aged donors in naive CD4+ cells and diversity.

Per germline, CDR1 ENHRY and CDR2 SYGVKD. V was trimmed by 5 bases and J by 2 bases, leaving 13 bases between them. CDR3 length equals 16 residues. A second PCR, run for about 7 to 11 cycles, used a sample-barcoded 5' primer plus a J-beta primer mix. TCRdb re-derived calls from the 5' RACE reads in MiXCR, one entry per CDR3 protein. The table includes 1.5 million to 1.8 million distinct CDR3 sequences, about 42% detected once. The sequencing sample was made of blood. The chain is built from TRBV10-3 and TRBJ2-6; the D is unclear. This receptor was identified in a woman aged 18-35 years in good health. The CDR3 region is CAISQDGGAGANVLTF. The CDR3, as DNA: TGTGCCATCAGTCAGGACGGTGGTGCTGGGGCCAACGTCCTGACTTTC.